One and the same sample provided the 32 T cell receptor beta chains below, sequenced in a study of T cells after yellow fever vaccination. In TCRdb, the 5' RACE reads were re-called with MiXCR into one record per CDR3 protein. The sample lists 620,000 or so distinct CDR3 sequences, about a sixth seen once, with 17% in the top ten. The sample consisted of PBMCs, taken 4 to 6 days after the first yellow fever vaccination. Every receptor here comes from a man between 18 and 29 years old who received the YFV17D yellow fever vaccine.

The CDR3 here is CASLRGDLNTGELFF. Written as DNA, the CDR3 is TGTGCCAGCCTTCGGGGGGATCTGAACACCGGGGAGCTGTTTTTT. The V and J genes are TRBV28 and TRBJ2-2, with 7 bases fitting TRBD2. Germline lookup yields CDR1 MDHEN and CDR2 SYDVKM. V lost 8 bases, J lost 1 base, and 7 bases stayed unmatched. The CDR3 runs 15 residues.

The rearrangement links TRBV6-2 or TRBV6-3 to TRBJ1-3; TRBD1 is a possible D gene (6 bases). Trimming took 7 bases from V and 2 from J, leaving 9 bases between them. Germline V gene lookup returns CDR1 MNHEY and CDR2 SVGEGT. The CDR3 is made up of 13 amino acids. This CDR3 reads CASTRGPGNTIYF. The CDR3 DNA is TGTGCCAGCACCAGGGGACCTGGAAACACCATATATTTT.

The chain recombines TRBV19 with TRBJ1-3; D uncertain. CDR1 is LNHDA, CDR2 SQIVND, per germline (reference sequence). This CDR3 has 14 amino acids. Trimming left V 5 bases short and J 0 bases short, with 8 bases between. The CDR3 sequence is CASSEGFSGNTIYF. For the CDR3, the DNA is TGTGCCAGTAGTGAAGGGTTCTCTGGAAACACCATATATTTT.

This clonotype has a handful of counts. The chain recombines TRBV18 with TRBJ2-3, with 8 positions matching TRBD1. The germline V gene has CDR1 KGHSH and CDR2 LQKENI. With V trimmed by 2 bases and J by 3 bases, 4 bases remained unmatched. CDR3 size: 15 residues. CDR3 sequence (DNA): TGTGCCAGCTCACCAAGGACAGGGAGTACAGATACGCAGTATTTT. Translation: CASSPRTGSTDTQYF.

This sequence joins TRBV20-1 and TRBJ1-4; 7 bases line up with TRBD1. The CDR3 is 13 residues long. V trimming: 4 bases; J trimming: 5 bases; junction bases outside the gene matches: 4. Germline V gene lookup returns CDR1 DFQATT and CDR2 SNEGSKA (reference sequence). The CDR3 coding sequence is TGCAGTGCTACGACAGGGAAGAATGAAAAACTGTTTTTT. Its protein is CSATTGKNEKLFF.

Only a few counts were recorded for this clonotype. The chain couples TRBV4-2 to TRBJ1-2; the D gene is possibly TRBD1 (6 bases). This CDR3 comprises 15 residues. Trimming left V 0 bases short and J 7 bases short, with 15 bases between. The V gene's germline CDR1 is LGHNA and CDR2 YNFKEQ. The DNA of the CDR3 is TGTGCCAGCAGCCAAGATTTCCAGGGGCTAGGTGGCTACACCTTC. Protein: CASSQDFQGLGGYTF.

The sample holds a few counts of this clonotype. The chain joins TRBV7-2 to TRBJ2-5; the D is unclear. Looked up from germline, CDR1 is SGHTA and CDR2 is FQGNSA. Trimming left V 7 bases short and J 2 bases short, with 20 bases between. The CDR3 spans 16 residues. This CDR3 is CASTPSATYLQETQYF. The CDR3 DNA is TGTGCCAGCACCCCCTCGGCTACTTACCTTCAAGAGACCCAGTACTTC. Full variable domain (outside the CDR3, taken from reference TRBV7-2 and TRBJ2-5): GAGVSQSPSNKVTEKGKDVELRCDPISGHTALYWYRQSLGQGLEFLIYFQGNSAPDKSGLPSDRFSAERTGGSVSTLTIQRTQQEDSAVYLCASTPSATYLQETQYFGPGTRLLVL.

This chain connects TRBV20-1 to TRBJ2-7; 10 bases fit TRBD2. The CDR3 sequence is 20 residues long. Trimming at V came to 5 bases and at J to 0 bases, leaving 22 bases not matched to a gene. Looked up from germline, CDR1 is DFQATT and CDR2 is SNEGSKA (reference sequence). The CDR3 protein is CSAGKREGLAGTRHSYEQYV. CDR3 DNA: TGCAGTGCTGGGAAGCGGGAGGGCCTAGCGGGGACCCGTCACTCCTACGAGCAGTACGTC.

This clonotype has a handful of counts. The chain couples TRBV7-9 to TRBJ2-2; 7 nucleotides match TRBD1. CDR3 length: 13 amino acids. Germline V gene lookup returns CDR1 SEHNR and CDR2 FQNEAQ (reference sequence). V dropped 6 bases and J dropped 6; count of bases not matched to a gene: 4. The CDR3 DNA is TGTGCCAGCAGACAGACAGGGCCCGGGGAGCTGTTTTTT. Its translation is CASRQTGPGELFF.

In this sample, this clonotype turned up a few times. The V gene is TRBV25-1, the J gene TRBJ1-2; no definite D call. This CDR3 has 13 amino acids. Germline CDR1 MGHDK, CDR2 SYGVNS. V was trimmed by 3 bases and J by 6 bases, leaving 11 bases between them. The CDR3 DNA reads TGTGCCAGCAGTGAGGCTGTCGGGGATGGCTACACCTTC. Protein product: CASSEAVGDGYTF.

V is TRBV11-2 and J is TRBJ1-1, with TRBD1 matching 7 bases. This CDR3 has 13 residues. The germline V gene encodes CDR1 SGHAT and CDR2 FQNNGV. The CDR3 reads CAARGPGSAQGFF. In DNA form, the CDR3 reads TGTGCGGCGAGGGGGCCCGGGTCCGCCCAGGGTTTCTTT. Drawing the rest from reference TRBV11-2 and TRBJ1-1, the complete variable domain is EAGVAQSPRYKIIEKRQSVAFWCNPISGHATLYWYQQILGQGPKLLIQFQNNGVVDDSQLPKDRFSAERLKGVDSTLKIQPAKLEDSAVYLCAARGPGSAQGFFGQGTRLTVV.

In this sample, this clonotype turned up a few times. V gene TRBV5-1 combines with J gene TRBJ2-1; 8 bases map to TRBD2. Germline trimming cut 0 bases from V and 3 bases from J; bases unmatched to any gene: 8. Germline CDR1 is SGHRS and CDR2 is YFSETQ. This CDR3 has 17 amino acids. The DNA for the CDR3 is TGCGCCAGCAGCTTGGGACCCCGGGGGGGTGACTACAATGAGCAGTTCTTC. Translation gives CASSLGPRGGDYNEQFF.

The chain is built from TRBV10-3 and TRBJ1-1; TRBD1 matches at 7 bases. The germline V gene encodes CDR1 ENHRY and CDR2 SYGVKD. The CDR3 runs to 14 residues. The ends lost 6 bases at V and 2 bases at J; junction bases unmatched: 6. This CDR3 reads CAIRPGGSNTEAFF. The DNA of the CDR3 is TGTGCCATCAGACCAGGGGGATCTAACACTGAAGCTTTCTTT.

In its sample, this clonotype was seen many times. The gene calls are TRBV7-2 and TRBJ1-1, with D uncertain. The CDR3 covers 13 residues. Germline lookup yields CDR1 SGHTA and CDR2 FQGNSA. Trimming took off 5 bases at V and 3 bases at J, with 10 bases between the two ends. The CDR3 DNA sequence: TGTGCCAGCAGCCCCTCACGGGACACTGAAGCTTTCTTT. It yields the protein CASSPSRDTEAFF.

This chain links TRBV7-2 with TRBJ1-5, with D perhaps matching TRBD1 (6 bases). CDR3 length equals 13 residues. Germline V gene sequence: CDR1 SGHTA, CDR2 FQGNSA. V gave up 3 bases and J gave up 7 bases, with 10 bases separating them. The DNA of the CDR3 is TGTGCCAGCAGCTTGACAGGATCCCAGCCCCAGCATTTT. This codes for CASSLTGSQPQHF.

The chain combines TRBV20-1 with TRBJ1-2, with 7 positions matching TRBD1. Per the germline V gene, CDR1 is DFQATT and CDR2 is SNEGSKA (reference sequence). The junction had 5 bases not matched to a gene; V was cut back by 1 base and J by 3 bases. The CDR3 has 14 residues. The chain's CDR3 is CSARGQGLDYGYTF. The CDR3, as DNA: TGCAGTGCTAGAGGACAGGGTCTGGACTATGGCTACACCTTC.

The chain joins TRBV7-9 to TRBJ1-2; TRBD1 aligns across 9 bases. Germline lookup yields CDR1 SEHNR and CDR2 FQNEAQ (reference sequence). The length of the CDR3 is 16 residues. J gave up 7 bases and V 2 bases, and 11 bases lay outside the gene matches. CDR3 protein: CASSLKPEGQGFGYTF. The CDR3 nucleotides are TGTGCCAGCAGCTTAAAACCAGAGGGACAGGGCTTTGGCTACACCTTC.

The sample holds many counts of this clonotype. V gene TRBV20-1 combines with J gene TRBJ2-5; perhaps TRBD2 as D (5 bases). Per germline, CDR1 DFQATT and CDR2 SNEGSKA (reference sequence). The CDR3 is 14 amino acids. V was cut by 2 bases and J by 5 bases, with 15 bases left in between. Written as DNA, the CDR3 is TGCAGTGCTAGAAAGGGTGCTAGCCTCGAGACCCAGTACTTC. Protein product: CSARKGASLETQYF.

This clonotype was counted between two and nine times. This rearrangement joins TRBV18 to TRBJ1-1, with a possible D match to TRBD1 (5 bases). The V gene lost 3 bases and the J gene lost 0 bases, with 8 bases spanning the gap. Per the germline V gene, CDR1 is KGHSH and CDR2 is LQKENI. The CDR3 is 14 residues long. The CDR3 is CASSPQDMNTEAFF. The CDR3, as DNA: TGTGCCAGCTCACCTCAGGACATGAACACTGAAGCTTTCTTT.

V and J are TRBV6-5 and TRBJ1-4, with 8 bases that match TRBD1. Trimming cost V 4 bases and J 8 bases; bases outside gene matches: 9. The CDR3 spans 15 residues. Germline V lookup: CDR1 MNHEY, CDR2 SVGAGI. The CDR3 spells CASSFQQGVGEKLFF. The DNA of the CDR3 is TGTGCCAGCAGTTTCCAACAGGGGGTGGGGGAAAAACTGTTTTTT.

This clonotype was seen at least ten times. The chain carries TRBV6-5 and TRBJ2-3; the D gene is possibly TRBD2 (7 bases). In germline, CDR1 is MNHEY, CDR2 SVGAGI. V was cut by 4 bases and J by 0 bases, with 11 bases left in between. CDR3 length equals 15 residues. The CDR3 DNA sequence: TGTGCCAGCAGTTTAGGGGGGGCTAGCACAGATACGCAGTATTTT. Amino acids: CASSLGGASTDTQYF.

A few counts support this clonotype. The chain uses TRBV28 and TRBJ2-3; 7 positions match TRBD1. Germline V gene lookup returns CDR1 MDHEN and CDR2 SYDVKM. The CDR3 runs 14 residues. V lost 3 bases to trimming and J lost 2 bases; unmatched junction nucleotides: 2. This CDR3 is CASSLTGPTDTQYF. The CDR3 DNA reads as TGTGCCAGCAGTTTGACAGGGCCCACAGATACGCAGTATTTT.

This clonotype was seen only a few times. The chain carries TRBV12-3 or TRBV12-4 and TRBJ1-5; possibly TRBD1 for D (5 bases). CDR3 length equals 14 residues. The ends were cut back, 7 bases at V and 3 bases at J, with 13 bases in the middle. The CDR3 here is CASKVGVFNQPQHF. DNA for the CDR3: TGTGCCAGCAAGGTGGGGGTTTTCAATCAGCCCCAGCATTTT.

The CDR3 sequence: CACRGRGYNEQFF. CDR3 sequence (DNA): TGTGCCTGCCGGGGGCGGGGCTACAATGAGCAGTTCTTC. The chain links TRBV19 to TRBJ2-1; D possibly uses TRBD1 or TRBD2 (6 bases each). The CDR3 has 13 amino acids. V was clipped by 11 bases and J by 3 bases, with 14 bases between them. Germline CDR1 LNHDA, CDR2 SQIVND (reference sequence).

This clonotype has just a few counts. Sequence at one end of the junction differs from germline and may be a read error. The CDR3 DNA is TGTGCTAGCAGCCGTTCGGGTCTTGGAACCGGGGAGCTGTTTTTT. It yields the protein CASSRSGLGTGELFF. The chain is built from TRBV7-7 and TRBJ2-2; D is unclear. Germline CDR1 and CDR2: SSHAT and FNYEAQ (reference sequence). This CDR3 is 15 amino acids long.

V is TRBV10-3 and J is TRBJ1-2; 10 nucleotides agree with TRBD1. The CDR3 spans 16 residues. In germline, CDR1 is ENHRY, CDR2 SYGVKD. V shed 6 bases and J 7 bases; nucleotides not matched to a gene: 14. This CDR3 is CAISDRGRSVSGGYTF. CDR3 nucleotides: TGTGCCATCAGCGACAGGGGGCGTTCAGTATCTGGTGGCTACACCTTC.

The chain has TRBV24-1 and TRBJ2-2, with D hard to call. Looked up from germline, CDR1 is KGHDR and CDR2 is SFDVKD. Trimming took 9 bases from V and 0 from J, leaving 19 bases between them. This CDR3 comprises 17 residues. CDR3 bases: TGTGCCACCCGCCCCTATCCCGGCTGGCCGAACACCGGGGAGCTGTTTTTT. Translation: CATRPYPGWPNTGELFF.

The genes are TRBV29-1 and TRBJ2-7, with a possible D match to TRBD1 (5 bases). Germline V CDR1 and CDR2: SQVTM, ANQGSEA. This CDR3 region has 13 residues. The V end was cut by 3 bases, the J end by 2 bases, with 11 bases between. The CDR3 bases are TGCAGCGTTGAGGCAGGGAAGGCCTACGAGCAGTACTTC. Amino acid sequence: CSVEAGKAYEQYF.

This clonotype was seen a handful of times. In DNA form, the CDR3 reads TGTGCCAGCAGCGGATGGGACACCTTCACAGATACGCAGTATTTT. Translation gives CASSGWDTFTDTQYF. The chain recombines TRBV5-5 with TRBJ2-3; D is perhaps TRBD1 (6 bases). Germline V CDR1 and CDR2: SGHKS, YYEKEE (reference sequence). This CDR3 spans 15 amino acids. The V and J ends lost 4 bases and 2 bases respectively, with 14 bases between them. Based on the CDR3 plus reference TRBV5-5 and TRBJ2-3, the full variable domain is DAGVTQSPTHLIKTRGQQVTLRCSPISGHKSVSWYQQVLGQGPQFIFQYYEKEERGRGNFPDRFSARQFPNYSSELNVNALLLGDSALYLCASSGWDTFTDTQYFGPGTRLTVL.

The gene calls are TRBV19 and TRBJ2-1; 10 bases match TRBD2. J lost 6 bases, V lost 4 bases, and 6 bases had no gene match. There are 15 residues in the CDR3. The germline V gene encodes CDR1 LNHDA and CDR2 SQIVND (reference sequence). This chain's CDR3 is CASSNSGGAANEQFF. CDR3 sequence (DNA): TGTGCCAGTAGTAACAGCGGGGGGGCCGCCAATGAGCAGTTCTTC.

This rearrangement joins TRBV28 to TRBJ2-7; D uncertain. The V and J ends lost 9 bases and 6 bases respectively, with 18 bases between them. The CDR3 has 13 residues. CDR1 and CDR2 (germline): MDHEN, SYDVKM. CDR3 coding DNA: TGTGCCAGTACTGAGTTTCCCGGTTTCGAGCAGTACGTC. It yields the protein CASTEFPGFEQYV.

This clonotype was recorded many times. The chain carries TRBV5-1 and TRBJ2-2; 9 bases agree with TRBD2. The CDR3 has 15 residues. The J segment lost 6 bases and the V segment lost 5 bases, leaving 8 bases of the junction unmatched. CDR1 is SGHRS and CDR2 is YFSETQ in the germline V gene. CDR3 sequence: CASRPSGGIPGELFF. For the CDR3, the DNA is TGCGCCAGCAGACCCAGCGGGGGGATCCCCGGGGAGCTGTTTTTT.